The text below deals with one TCR beta chain. Its specificity is unknown. Germline V gene data show CDR1 as WSHSY and CDR2 as SAAADI. The CDR3 is 15 amino acids. Trimming cost V 3 bases and J 2 bases, with 11 bases left between them. The sample comes from a study of cytomegalovirus exposure and HLA in healthy donors. The wider study: Early released data had about 80 million unique TCRs, all coming from HLA-typed donors.

PCR primers comprised 60 Vbeta and 13 Jbeta primers. Method: immunoSEQ multiplex PCR; TCRdb's copy keeps in-frame clones and lacks some. This table holds more than 95,000 clones, roughly three quarters found once. Findings and limits, study-wide: Reportedly, fewer N-insertions than the approximately 690-donor mean appeared in an Asian-associated ancestry cluster in a later analysis. TCR beta chains associated with HLA were, in a later analysis, more clonally expanded than equally common others.

The sequence was obtained from a woman aged 25 to 39 in good health and CMV-seronegative. The rearrangement links TRBV10-2 to TRBJ2-1; D unresolved. The source material was PBMCs. DNA of the CDR3: TGCGCCAGCAGTGATCGTCTAGTCCCCTACAATGAGCAGTTCTTC. This encodes CASSDRLVPYNEQFF.